Sequencing of this T cell receptor (beta chain) was carried out in a study of CD8 T cell repertoires and HIV-1 epitope variants. Study summary: An uncultured baseline aliquot held 1M T cells.

With regard to this clone: Its antigen is unknown.

Whole-study results and caveats: A handful of clonotypes recognized Nef KF9, one HW9, none TAALDMSHF.

The CDR3 consists of 16 residues. The V gene lost 4 bases and the J gene lost 5 bases, with 17 bases spanning the gap. Germline lookup yields CDR1 MDHEN and CDR2 SYDVKM. Generated by immunoSEQ multiplex PCR, the TCRdb table keeps only in-frame clones and is missing some. The sample records under 7,000 clones, under 70% being singletons. The TCR originated in a male donor with HIV. The chain joins TRBV28 to TRBJ2-2; perhaps TRBD2 as D (7 bases). Sequencing used cultured CD8+ T cells derived from PBMCs. The CDR3 DNA follows: TGTGCCAGCAGTTACCCCCGGAGGGGGGGAACCGGGGAGCTGTTTTTT. Its protein product is CASSYPRRGGTGELFF.